These T cell receptor beta chains were read from a single sample in a study of blood T cell repertoires in COVID-19. Here immunoSEQ multiplex PCR was the method, and the copy in TCRdb shows in-frame clones only, minus some. This table has 280,000 or so clones, around 88% appearing once. Sequenced material: peripheral blood. These receptors were obtained from a woman aged 25 to 39 who had recovered from COVID-19. The CDR3 runs from the conserved cysteine through the conserved F or W. The D gene is left open where the match is weak. Clone size is not always given. Where it is, it says once, few, many or a class for expanded clones.

TRBD1	TRBV19	15	TRBJ2-3	-	TGTGCCACCACCCCGATGACAGGGGCCGGGGTTTCGCAGTATTTT	CATTPMTGAGVSQYF
TRBD1	TRBV6-5	14	TRBJ1-3	-	TGTGCCAGCAGTTCGACAGGGGGCCTGAACACCATATATTTT	CASSSTGGLNTIYF
-	TRBV27	14	TRBJ1-1	-	TGTGCCAGCCTATTATCGCGGGAGAACACTGAAGCTTTCTTT	CASLLSRENTEAFF
-	TRBV5-6	14	TRBJ1-3	-	TGTGCCAGCAGCTTGGTCCACTCTGGAAACACCATATATTTT	CASSLVHSGNTIYF
-	TRBV11-2	11	TRBJ2-7	-	TGTGCCAGCAGCCCTCAGTTCGAGCAGTACTTC	CASSPQFEQYF
-	TRBV7-2	17	TRBJ2-7	-	TGTGCCAGCAGCTTCGGACAGAAAGCGACTAGCCCCTACGAGCAGTACTTC	CASSFGQKATSPYEQYF
-	TRBV28	12	TRBJ2-7	-	TGTGCCAGCAGTTTCTGGGGGCGCGAGCAGTACTTC	CASSFWGREQYF
-	TRBV28	16	TRBJ2-5	-	TGTGCCAGCGCAAATCTCGGGGGGCCCGGACAAGGGACCCAGTACTTC	CASANLGGPGQGTQYF
-	TRBV4-1	15	TRBJ1-2	many	TGCGCCAGCAGCCAATATGAGGACAGAGAGTATGGCTACACCTTC	CASSQYEDREYGYTF
TRBD1	TRBV7-2	15	TRBJ1-5	few	TGTGCCAGCAGCGCACCGGGACAGGGCAATCAGCCCCAGCATTTT	CASSAPGQGNQPQHF
-	TRBV5-1	16	TRBJ2-4	-	TGCGCCAGCAGCTTTGGAGCCCCTGGGGCCAAAAACATTCAGTACTTC	CASSFGAPGAKNIQYF
TRBD1	TRBV4-1	16	TRBJ2-7	-	TGCGCCAGCAGCCAAGGACAGGGGGCAGTATCCTACGAGCAGTACTTC	CASSQGQGAVSYEQYF
TRBD1	TRBV5-6	16	TRBJ2-2	-	TGTGCCAGCAGCTCAGCAGGGGGCGCGTACACCGGGGAGCTGTTTTTT	CASSSAGGAYTGELFF
TRBD2	TRBV6-5	15	TRBJ2-7	-	TGTGCCAGCAGTTACCGAGCGGGGGCCTCCTACGAGCAGTACTTC	CASSYRAGASYEQYF
-	TRBV19	16	TRBJ2-3	-	TGTGCCAGTAGTATGGGGGGTGGATTTAGCACAGATACGCAGTATTTT	CASSMGGGFSTDTQYF
-	TRBV7-9	15	TRBJ1-6	-	TGTGCCAGCAGCTTAGGGCGGACTTTGAATTCACCCCTCCACTTT	CASSLGRTLNSPLHF
TRBD1	TRBV19	12	TRBJ1-5	-	TGTGCCACCGGACAGGGCGGTCAGCCCCAGCATTTT	CATGQGGQPQHF
TRBD1	TRBV18	12	TRBJ1-2	-	TGTGCCAGCTCACCCGACAGGGCCGGCTACACCTTC	CASSPDRAGYTF
TRBD2	TRBV5-1	14	TRBJ2-1	-	TGCGCCAGCAGCTATAGCGGGGGAAACAATGAGCAGTTCTTC	CASSYSGGNNEQFF
-	TRBV5-1	15	TRBJ2-3	-	TGCGCCAGCAGCTGGAGGGACTCCAGCACAGATACGCAGTATTTT	CASSWRDSSTDTQYF
TRBD1	TRBV19	16	TRBJ2-7	-	TGTGCCAGTAGTGAAAACCCCTGGGACAGCTCCTACGAGCAGTACTTC	CASSENPWDSSYEQYF
-	TRBV6-5	15	TRBJ1-5	-	TGTGCCAGCTGCCCCGTTCCTTCAGGGTCGCGGCCCCAGCATTTT	CASCPVPSGSRPQHF
-	TRBV28	14	TRBJ2-2	-	TGTGCCAGCAGCCTCGTAATTAACACCGGGGAGCTGTTTTTT	CASSLVINTGELFF
TRBD1	TRBV3-1/TRBV3-2	16	TRBJ1-3	-	TGTGCCAGCAGCCAAGCTGGCCAGGGGGCTGGAAACACCATATATTTT	CASSQAGQGAGNTIYF
TRBD2	TRBV10-1	15	TRBJ2-3	few	TGCGCCAGCAGTGAAACTAGCGGGGGGTCCGATACGCAGTATTTT	CASSETSGGSDTQYF
-	TRBV7-9	12	TRBJ1-4	-	TGTGCCAGCAGCCCCCTCGGGGAAAAACTGTTTTTT	CASSPLGEKLFF
TRBD1	TRBV4-1	15	TRBJ1-6	-	TGCGCCAGCAGCCAAGTTGACAGGGCCGATTCACCCCTCCACTTT	CASSQVDRADSPLHF
-	TRBV5-1	15	TRBJ2-3	-	TGCGCCAGCAGTTCGACAGAGAGCCTCACAGATACGCAGTATTTT	CASSSTESLTDTQYF
-	TRBV6-1	16	TRBJ1-5	-	TGTGCCAGCAGTGTTCAGGCAGACCGTAGCAATCAGCCCCAGCATTTT	CASSVQADRSNQPQHF
TRBD2	TRBV7-2	15	TRBJ2-7	-	TGTGCCAGCAGCCCCGCGGGACTCCCGGGGGGTGAGCAGTACTTC	CASSPAGLPGGEQYF
TRBD1	TRBV28	15	TRBJ1-2	-	TGTGCCAGCAGTTTGGGGACAGGGGTCGTCTATGGCTACACCTTC	CASSLGTGVVYGYTF
-	TRBV3-1/TRBV3-2	18	TRBJ2-5	-	TGTGCCAGCAGCCACCCGGGGGGGGGCGGGGAGACAGGGGAGACCCAGTACTTC	CASSHPGGGGETGETQYF
-	TRBV6-4	13	TRBJ1-5	once	TGTGCCAGCAGCCAGACATGGGATCAGCCCCAGCATTTT	CASSQTWDQPQHF
TRBD2	TRBV7-2	16	TRBJ2-5	-	TGTGCCAGCAGCTTAAATAGCGGGAGGGCCTGGGAGACCCAGTACTTC	CASSLNSGRAWETQYF
-	TRBV7-2	15	TRBJ1-6	-	TGTGCCAGTACCTTCGGGAGCTCCTATAATTCACCCCTCCACTTT	CASTFGSSYNSPLHF
TRBD1	TRBV4-1	15	TRBJ2-7	-	TGCGCCAGCAGCCCGACAGGGGGCAGCTCCTACGAGCAGTACTTC	CASSPTGGSSYEQYF
-	TRBV19	15	TRBJ1-4	few	TGTGCCAGTAGTATGGTCGGGGGAACTAATGAAAAACTGTTTTTT	CASSMVGGTNEKLFF
TRBD1	TRBV18	16	TRBJ1-1	-	TGTGCCAGCTCACTATCGGGACAGAATTTGAACACTGAAGCTTTCTTT	CASSLSGQNLNTEAFF
-	TRBV20-1	13	TRBJ2-7	many	TGCAGTGCTAGTTCCAGGGAACCCTACGAGCAGTACTTC	CSASSREPYEQYF
-	TRBV5-5	14	TRBJ1-2	-	TGTGCCAGCAGCCCGTCGGGGAGGGGCTATGGCTACACCTTC	CASSPSGRGYGYTF
TRBD1	TRBV5-1	16	TRBJ1-6	few	TGCGCCAGCAGCTCGTCCTCAACAGGGGGCAGGTCACCCCTCCACTTT	CASSSSSTGGRSPLHF
TRBD2	TRBV11-2	15	TRBJ2-5	-	TGTGCCAGCAGCTTAGCGGGAGGGGGTTGGGAGACCCAGTACTTC	CASSLAGGGWETQYF
-	TRBV27	12	TRBJ1-1	-	TGTGCCAGCAGTCCCCGAGGAGGAGACGCTTTCTTT	CASSPRGGDAFF
-	TRBV6-6	14	TRBJ2-7	-	TGTGCCAGCAGGGCAACACGGAGCTCCTACGAGCAGTACTTC	CASRATRSSYEQYF
-	TRBV19	17	TRBJ1-5	-	TGTGCCAGCCAGGGGACCGAGATCTTTCATAGCAATCAGCCCCAGCATTTT	CASQGTEIFHSNQPQHF
-	TRBV7-8	14	TRBJ1-5	-	TGTGCCAGCAGCTTAGCTCATAGCAATCAGCCCCAGCATTTT	CASSLAHSNQPQHF
-	TRBV7-8	13	TRBJ1-5	-	TGTGCCAGCAGCCCAAGACAGGACCAGCCCCAGCATTTT	CASSPRQDQPQHF
-	TRBV7-9	15	TRBJ2-2	-	TGTGCCAGCAGCCTGCGGACAGAGAGGACCGGGGAGCTGTTTTTT	CASSLRTERTGELFF
-	TRBV4-1	14	TRBJ1-5	-	TGCGCCAGCAGCCAAGGACATGCGGGCCAGCCCCAGCATTTT	CASSQGHAGQPQHF
-	TRBV7-9	15	TRBJ2-4	once	TGTGCCAGCAGCTTAGTGCTGGGGGGGCTTTCCATTCAGTACTTC	CASSLVLGGLSIQYF
TRBD1	TRBV2	14	TRBJ2-7	-	TGTGCCAGCAGTGATTCGGGACAGGCCTACGAGCAGTACTTC	CASSDSGQAYEQYF
TRBD1	TRBV11-3	14	TRBJ1-1	-	TGTGCCAGCAGCGTAGGGACAGGGGTAGCTGAAGCTTTCTTT	CASSVGTGVAEAFF
-	TRBV19	13	TRBJ1-2	once	TGTGCCAGTAGTATCATCGCGCAGGGAGGCTACACCTTC	CASSIIAQGGYTF
-	TRBV7-8	17	TRBJ1-3	-	TGTGCCAGCAGCTTAAGGTGGCAGGGTGTTTTAGGAAACACCATATATTTT	CASSLRWQGVLGNTIYF